This T cell receptor beta chain was observed in a study of identical twins. Broader study findings: Models underpredicted monozygotic twin sharing of out-of-frame TCR alpha.

TCRdb fed the 5' RACE reads into MiXCR, producing one record per CDR3 protein. The table records about 150,000 distinct CDR3 sequences, around 3.5% of them present only once. This clonotype was counted only a few times. No antigen is known for it. V lost 5 bases and J lost 7, with 18 bases in between. The germline V gene has CDR1 SGHVS and CDR2 FQNEAQ. The CDR3 is 14 amino acids. The receptor was isolated from a man between 18 and 35 years old in good health. The sequenced sample was memory T cells sorted from blood. The chain combines TRBV7-8 with TRBJ2-7; maybe TRBD2 (7 bases). CDR3 residues: CASSLGQRGTEQYV. The CDR3 coding sequence is TGTGCCAGCAGCCTAGGACAGCGGGGAACGGAGCAGTACGTC.